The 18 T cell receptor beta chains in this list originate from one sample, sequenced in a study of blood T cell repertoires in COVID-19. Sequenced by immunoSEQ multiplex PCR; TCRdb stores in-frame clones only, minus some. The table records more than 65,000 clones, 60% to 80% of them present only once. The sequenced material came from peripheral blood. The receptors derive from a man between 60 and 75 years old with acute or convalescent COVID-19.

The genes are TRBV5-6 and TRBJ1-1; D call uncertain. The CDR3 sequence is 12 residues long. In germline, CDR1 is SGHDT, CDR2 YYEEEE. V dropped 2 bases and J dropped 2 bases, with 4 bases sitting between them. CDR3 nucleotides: TGTGCCAGCAGCTTTAAAAACACTGAAGCTTTCTTT. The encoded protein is CASSFKNTEAFF.

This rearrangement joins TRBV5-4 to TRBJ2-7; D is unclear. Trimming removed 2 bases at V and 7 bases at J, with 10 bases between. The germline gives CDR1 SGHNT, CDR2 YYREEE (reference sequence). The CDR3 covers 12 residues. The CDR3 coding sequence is TGTGCCAGCAGCTTTAGCCCCGGGGAGCAGTACTTC. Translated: CASSFSPGEQYF.

The CDR3 loop reads CASSPSLAGYADTQYF. The CDR3 DNA sequence: TGCGCCAGCAGCCCCTCCCTAGCGGGGTACGCAGATACGCAGTATTTT. This sequence joins TRBV4-3 and TRBJ2-3, with 9 bases identical to TRBD2. The CDR3 totals 16 residues. The ends lost 4 bases at V and 4 bases at J; junction bases unmatched: 9. Per germline, CDR1 LGHNA and CDR2 YSLEER.

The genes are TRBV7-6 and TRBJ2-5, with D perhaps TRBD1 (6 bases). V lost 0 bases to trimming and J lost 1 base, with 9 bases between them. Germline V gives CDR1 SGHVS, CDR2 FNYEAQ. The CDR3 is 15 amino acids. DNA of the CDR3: TGTGCCAGCAGCTTAGCGGGGGCCCCCCAAGAGACCCAGTACTTC. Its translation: CASSLAGAPQETQYF.

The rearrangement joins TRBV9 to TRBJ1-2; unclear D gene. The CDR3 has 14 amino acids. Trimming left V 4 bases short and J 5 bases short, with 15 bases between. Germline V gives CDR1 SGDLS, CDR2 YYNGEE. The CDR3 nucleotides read TGTGCCAGCAGCCTGGGAGAACTTAATTATGGCTACACCTTC. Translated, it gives CASSLGELNYGYTF.

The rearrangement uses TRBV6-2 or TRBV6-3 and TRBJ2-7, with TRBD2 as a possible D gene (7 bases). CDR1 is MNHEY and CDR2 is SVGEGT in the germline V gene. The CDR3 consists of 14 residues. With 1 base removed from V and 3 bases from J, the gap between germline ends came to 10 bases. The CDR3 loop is CASSYWRGLYEQYF. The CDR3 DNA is TGTGCCAGCAGTTACTGGCGGGGGCTCTACGAGCAGTACTTC.

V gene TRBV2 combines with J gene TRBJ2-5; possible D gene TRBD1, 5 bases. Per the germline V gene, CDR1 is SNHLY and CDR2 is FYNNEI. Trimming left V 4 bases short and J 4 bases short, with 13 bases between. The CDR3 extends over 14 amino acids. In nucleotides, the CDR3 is TGTGCCAGCAGTGTGACAGTCGCAGGAGAGACCCAGTACTTC. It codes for CASSVTVAGETQYF. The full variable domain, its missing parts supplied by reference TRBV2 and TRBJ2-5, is EPEVTQTPSHQVTQMGQEVILRCVPISNHLYFYWYRQILGQKVEFLVSFYNNEISEKSEIFDDQFSVERPDGSNFTLKIRSTKLEDSAMYFCASSVTVAGETQYFGPGTRLLVL.

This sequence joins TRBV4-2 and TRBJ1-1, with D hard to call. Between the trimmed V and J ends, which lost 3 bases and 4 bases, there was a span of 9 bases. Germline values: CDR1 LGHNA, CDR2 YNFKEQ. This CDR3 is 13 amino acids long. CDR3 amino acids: CASSQLDFTEAFF. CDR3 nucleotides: TGTGCCAGCAGCCAGCTCGACTTCACTGAAGCTTTCTTT.

The CDR3 protein is CSVVGGGNTEAFF. Here the CDR3 DNA reads TGCAGCGTTGTCGGCGGCGGGAACACTGAAGCTTTCTTT. The chain carries TRBV29-1 and TRBJ1-1; no clear D. The CDR3 contains 13 residues. Trimming took off 4 bases at V and 1 base at J, with 10 bases between the two ends. The germline CDR1 and CDR2 sequences are SQVTM and ANQGSEA. Together with reference TRBV29-1 and TRBJ1-1, the CDR3 gives the full variable domain: SAVISQKPSRDICQRGTSLTIQCQVDSQVTMMFWYRQQPGQSLTLIATANQGSEATYESGFVIDKFPISRPNLTFSTLTVSNMSPEDSSIYLCSVVGGGNTEAFFGQGTRLTVV.

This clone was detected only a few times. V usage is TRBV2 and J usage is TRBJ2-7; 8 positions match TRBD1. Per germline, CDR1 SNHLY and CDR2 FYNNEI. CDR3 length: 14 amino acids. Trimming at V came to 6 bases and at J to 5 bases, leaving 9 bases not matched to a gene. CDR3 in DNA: TGTGCCAGCAGATTCGACAGGGGCACGAACGAGCAGTACTTC. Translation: CASRFDRGTNEQYF.

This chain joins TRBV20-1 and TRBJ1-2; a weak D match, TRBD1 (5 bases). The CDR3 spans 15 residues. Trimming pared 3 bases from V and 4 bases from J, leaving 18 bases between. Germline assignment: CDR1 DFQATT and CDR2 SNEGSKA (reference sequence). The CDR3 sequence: CSASFRGVRGYGYTF. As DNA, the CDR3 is TGCAGTGCTAGTTTTCGGGGGGTAAGGGGCTATGGCTACACCTTC.

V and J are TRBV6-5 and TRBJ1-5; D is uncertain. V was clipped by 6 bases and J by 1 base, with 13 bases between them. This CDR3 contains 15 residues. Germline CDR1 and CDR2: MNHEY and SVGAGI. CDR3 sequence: CASSAGRPSNQPQHF. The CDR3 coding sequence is TGTGCCAGCAGCGCCGGGAGACCCAGCAATCAGCCCCAGCATTTT.

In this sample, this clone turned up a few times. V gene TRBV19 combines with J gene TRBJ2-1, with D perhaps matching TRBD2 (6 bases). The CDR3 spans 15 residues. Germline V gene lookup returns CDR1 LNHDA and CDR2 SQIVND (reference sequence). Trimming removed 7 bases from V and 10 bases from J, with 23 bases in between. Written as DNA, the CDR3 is TGTGCCAGTACCCTAACACAAGTACTAGCAGGGGAGCAGTTCTTC. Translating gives CASTLTQVLAGEQFF. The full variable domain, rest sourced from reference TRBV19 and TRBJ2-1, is DGGITQSPKYLFRKEGQNVTLSCEQNLNHDAMYWYRQDPGQGLRLIYYSQIVNDFQKGDIAEGYSVSREKKESFPLTVTSAQKNPTAFYLCASTLTQVLAGEQFFGPGTRLTVL.

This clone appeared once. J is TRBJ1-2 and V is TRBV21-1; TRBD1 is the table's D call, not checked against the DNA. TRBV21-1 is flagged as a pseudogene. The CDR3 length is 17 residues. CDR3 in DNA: TGTGCCAGCAGCAAAGGACAGGTCAGGAATGGTAACTATGGCTACACCTTC. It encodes CASSKGQVRNGNYGYTF.

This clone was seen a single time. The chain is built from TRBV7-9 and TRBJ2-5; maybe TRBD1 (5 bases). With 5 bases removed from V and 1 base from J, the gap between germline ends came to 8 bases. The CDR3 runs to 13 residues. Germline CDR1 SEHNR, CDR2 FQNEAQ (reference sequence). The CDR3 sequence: CASSPRAQETQYF. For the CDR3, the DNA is TGTGCCAGCAGCCCCAGGGCCCAAGAGACCCAGTACTTC.

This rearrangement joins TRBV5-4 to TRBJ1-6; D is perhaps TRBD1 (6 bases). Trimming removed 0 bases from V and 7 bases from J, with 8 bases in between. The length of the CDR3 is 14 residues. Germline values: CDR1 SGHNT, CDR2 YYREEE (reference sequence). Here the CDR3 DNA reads TGTGCCAGCAGCTTGGGGACAGCCAATTCACCCCTCCACTTT. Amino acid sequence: CASSLGTANSPLHF.

The CDR3 loop reads CASSPVRQGNSPLHF. The DNA of the CDR3 is TGTGCCAGCTCACCGGTTCGACAGGGAAATTCACCCCTCCACTTT. The genes are TRBV18 and TRBJ1-6, with 7 bases that match TRBD1. The CDR3 loop spans 15 amino acids. Looked up from germline, CDR1 is KGHSH and CDR2 is LQKENI. Trimming cost V 3 bases and J 7 bases; bases outside gene matches: 6.

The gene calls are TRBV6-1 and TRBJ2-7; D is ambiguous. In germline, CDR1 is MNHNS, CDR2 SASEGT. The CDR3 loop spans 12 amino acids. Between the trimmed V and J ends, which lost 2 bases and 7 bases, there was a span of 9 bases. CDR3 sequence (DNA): TGTGCCAGCAGTGAAAAGGCGGTGGAGCAGTACTTC. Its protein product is CASSEKAVEQYF.